These 13 T cell receptor beta chains share one sample of origin, sequenced in a study of CD8+ T cells in alopecia areata. The sequencing template was cDNA reverse transcribed from extracted RNA. The assay was immunoSEQ multiplex PCR, and TCRdb's table has in-frame clones only and misses some. Here the sample spans fewer than 250,000 clones, about 53% being singletons. The material sequenced was CD4+ T cells sorted from blood, taken at week 0. These receptors were collected from a human donor with alopecia areata.

The CDR3 DNA reads as TGTGCCAGTAGTCCTCGGGGCGGCCGTACGCAGTATTTT. It codes for CASSPRGGRTQYF. The chain employs TRBV19 and TRBJ2-3; D is perhaps TRBD1 or TRBD2 (5 bases each). This CDR3 spans 13 amino acids. Germline-derived CDR1 and CDR2 are LNHDA and SQIVND (reference sequence). V lost 5 bases to trimming and J lost 8 bases, with 14 bases between them.

This clone was counted a few times. The chain recombines TRBV30 with TRBJ2-4; D is perhaps TRBD1 or TRBD2 (5 bases each). The germline CDR1 and CDR2 sequences are GTSNPN and SVGIG (reference sequence). CDR3 length equals 15 residues. With 4 bases removed from V and 0 bases from J, the gap between germline ends came to 13 bases. CDR3 coding DNA: TGTGCCTGGATGGGGGAGCGGCTAGCCAAAAACATTCAGTACTTC. Protein product: CAWMGERLAKNIQYF.

This clone has more than one count but fewer than ten. The V gene is TRBV21-1, the J gene TRBJ2-7; TRBD2, the table's D call, was not compared with the DNA. TRBV21-1 is a pseudogene. The CDR3 has 16 residues. The CDR3 loop is CASRNTSGKGNYEQYF. CDR3 sequence (DNA): TGTGCCAGCAGGAACACTAGCGGCAAAGGTAACTACGAGCAGTACTTC.

The V and J genes are TRBV6-5 and TRBJ1-2; D remains unclear. This CDR3 is 14 amino acids long. The V and J ends lost 7 bases and 4 bases respectively, with 16 bases between them. In germline, CDR1 is MNHEY, CDR2 SVGAGI. CDR3 protein: CASTPQVGSYGYTF. CDR3 coding DNA: TGTGCCAGCACCCCCCAAGTCGGCAGCTATGGCTACACCTTC.

The chain combines TRBV29-1 with TRBJ1-2, with D possibly matching TRBD1 (5 bases). Trimming removed 5 bases from V and 8 bases from J, with 15 bases in between. CDR3 length: 12 residues. Germline CDR1 SQVTM, CDR2 ANQGSEA. CDR3 DNA: TGCAGCGTTCTGGAAGGGGCTTGGGGCTACACCTTC. Its translation is CSVLEGAWGYTF.

The rearrangement links TRBV6-5 to TRBJ1-5; 7 positions match TRBD1. This CDR3 is 14 amino acids long. Germline V gene sequence: CDR1 MNHEY, CDR2 SVGAGI. V trimming: 8 bases; J trimming: 1 base; junction bases outside the gene matches: 5. CDR3: CASGGQLSNQPQHF. The CDR3 bases are TGTGCCAGCGGGGGACAGTTAAGCAATCAGCCCCAGCATTTT.

A word on this clone: Other DNA sequences in the sample encode the same CDR3. V gene TRBV5-1 combines with J gene TRBJ2-1, with D hard to call. This CDR3 contains 13 residues. V dropped 0 bases and J dropped 1 base, with 2 bases sitting between them. Germline values: CDR1 SGHRS, CDR2 YFSETQ. The CDR3, as DNA: TGCGCCAGCAGCTTGGGTTCCTACAATGAGCAGTTCTTC. Translation: CASSLGSYNEQFF.

This chain uses TRBV7-9 with TRBJ2-1; D remains unclear. This CDR3 is 13 amino acids long. Trimming took off 0 bases at V and 5 bases at J, with 5 bases between the two ends. Germline V gene lookup returns CDR1 SEHNR and CDR2 FQNEAQ (reference sequence). The CDR3 nucleotides read TGTGCCAGCAGCTTAGCGCGAGACAATGAGCAGTTCTTC. Residues: CASSLARDNEQFF.

The chain is built from TRBV6-5 and TRBJ2-3, with 9 bases that match TRBD1. The CDR3 has 16 amino acids. After removal of 0 bases from V and 1 base from J, the junction contained 2 bases not matched to a gene. The V gene's germline CDR1 is MNHEY and CDR2 SVGAGI. The CDR3 is CASSYSRQGGTDTQYF. CDR3 coding DNA: TGTGCCAGCAGTTACTCGAGACAGGGGGGCACAGATACGCAGTATTTT.

This clone was counted only a few times. Its ends do not fully match the called genes, so a read error is possible. The chain recombines TRBV27 with TRBJ2-7; 8 bases agree with TRBD1. The CDR3 extends over 15 amino acids. Germline CDR1 MNHEY, CDR2 SMNVEV (reference sequence). CDR3: CASSKMAGGSHEQYF. The CDR3 bases are TGTGCCAGCAGTAAGATGGCAGGGGGCTCCCACGAGCAGTACTTC.

The gene calls are TRBV2 and TRBJ1-5; 8 bases fit TRBD1. The length of the CDR3 is 14 residues. Trimming removed 6 bases from V and 5 bases from J; junction bases left unmatched: 6. From germline, CDR1 is SNHLY and CDR2 FYNNEI. CDR3 nucleotides: TGTGCCAGCAGCCCCGGACAGGGACATCAGCCCCAGCATTTT. It is translated as CASSPGQGHQPQHF.

This clone was observed a few times. The chain links TRBV7-3 to TRBJ2-3; 11 bases fit TRBD2. The CDR3 extends over 16 amino acids. CDR1 and CDR2 (germline): SGHTA, FQGTGA. Trimming removed 5 bases from V and 4 bases from J; junction bases left unmatched: 8. CDR3 bases: TGTGCCAGCAGCCCAATTAGCGGGGGGGCTGCAGATACGCAGTATTTT. Translated, it gives CASSPISGGAADTQYF.

The chain links TRBV18 to TRBJ2-3, with a possible D match to TRBD2 (5 bases). The V gene lost 1 base and the J gene lost 4 bases, with 9 bases spanning the gap. This CDR3 has 14 residues. The V gene's germline CDR1 is KGHSH and CDR2 LQKENI. CDR3 sequence: CASSPRSEADTQYF. The CDR3 region has the DNA TGTGCCAGCTCACCACGGTCGGAGGCAGATACGCAGTATTTT. The complete variable domain, with remaining parts taken from reference TRBV18 and TRBJ2-3, reads NAGVMQNPRHLVRRRGQEARLRCSPMKGHSHVYWYRQLPEEGLKFMVYLQKENIIDESGMPKERFSAEFPKEGPSILRIQQVVRGDSAAYFCASSPRSEADTQYFGPGTRLTVL.